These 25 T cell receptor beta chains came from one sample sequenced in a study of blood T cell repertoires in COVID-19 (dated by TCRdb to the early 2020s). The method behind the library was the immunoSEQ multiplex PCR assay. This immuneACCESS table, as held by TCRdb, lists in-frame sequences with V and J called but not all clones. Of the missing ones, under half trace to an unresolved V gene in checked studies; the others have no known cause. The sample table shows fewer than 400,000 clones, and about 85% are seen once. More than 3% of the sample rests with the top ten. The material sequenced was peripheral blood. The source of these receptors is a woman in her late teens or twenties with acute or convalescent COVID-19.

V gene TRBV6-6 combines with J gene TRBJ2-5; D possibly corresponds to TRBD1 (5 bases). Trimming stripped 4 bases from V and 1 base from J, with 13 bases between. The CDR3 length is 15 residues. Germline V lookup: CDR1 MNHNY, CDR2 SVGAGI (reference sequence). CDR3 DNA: TGTGCCAGCAGTTCCCTCGGACAACTCCAAGAGACCCAGTACTTC. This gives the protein CASSSLGQLQETQYF.

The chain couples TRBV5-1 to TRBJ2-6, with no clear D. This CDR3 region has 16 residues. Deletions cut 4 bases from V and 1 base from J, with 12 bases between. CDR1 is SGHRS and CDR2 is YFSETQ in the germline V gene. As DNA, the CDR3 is TGCGCCAGCAGCGCGGTGGCGACTTCTGGGGCCAACGTCCTGACTTTC. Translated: CASSAVATSGANVLTF.

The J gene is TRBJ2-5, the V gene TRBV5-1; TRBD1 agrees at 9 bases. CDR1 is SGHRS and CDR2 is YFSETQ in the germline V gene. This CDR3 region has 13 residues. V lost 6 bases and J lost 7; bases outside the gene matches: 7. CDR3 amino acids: CASIGTGSGTQYF. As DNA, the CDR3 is TGCGCCAGCATCGGGACAGGGAGTGGGACCCAGTACTTC.

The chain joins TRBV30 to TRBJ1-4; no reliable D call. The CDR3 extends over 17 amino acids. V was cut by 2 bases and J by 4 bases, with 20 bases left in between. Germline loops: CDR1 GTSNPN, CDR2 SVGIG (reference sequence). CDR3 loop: CAWSLPPPRFFNEKLFF. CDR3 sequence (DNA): TGTGCCTGGAGTCTTCCTCCCCCTCGGTTCTTTAATGAAAAACTGTTTTTT.

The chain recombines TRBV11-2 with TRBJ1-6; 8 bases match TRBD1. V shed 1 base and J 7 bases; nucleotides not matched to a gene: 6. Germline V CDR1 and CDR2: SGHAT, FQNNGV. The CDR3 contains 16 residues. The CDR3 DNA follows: TGTGCCAGCAGCTTAGGAGGACAGGGAGGGAATTCACCCCTCCACTTT. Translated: CASSLGGQGGNSPLHF.

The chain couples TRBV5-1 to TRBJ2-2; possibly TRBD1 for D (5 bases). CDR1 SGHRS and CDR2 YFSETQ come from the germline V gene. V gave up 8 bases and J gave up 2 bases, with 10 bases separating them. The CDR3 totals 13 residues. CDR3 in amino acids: CARAQENTGELFF. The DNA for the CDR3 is TGCGCCAGGGCACAGGAAAACACCGGGGAGCTGTTTTTT.

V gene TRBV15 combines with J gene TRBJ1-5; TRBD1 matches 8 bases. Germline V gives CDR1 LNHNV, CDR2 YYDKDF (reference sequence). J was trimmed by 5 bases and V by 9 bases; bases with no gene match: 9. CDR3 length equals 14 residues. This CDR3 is CATQLDRGDQPQHF. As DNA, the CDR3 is TGTGCCACGCAACTAGACAGGGGAGATCAGCCCCAGCATTTT.

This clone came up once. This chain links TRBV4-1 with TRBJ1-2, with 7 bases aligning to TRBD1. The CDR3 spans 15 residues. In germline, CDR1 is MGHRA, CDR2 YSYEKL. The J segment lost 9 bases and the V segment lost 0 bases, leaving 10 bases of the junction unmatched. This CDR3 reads CASSQDQVTGSSYTF. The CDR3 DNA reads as TGCGCCAGCAGCCAAGATCAGGTGACAGGGAGTAGCTACACCTTC.

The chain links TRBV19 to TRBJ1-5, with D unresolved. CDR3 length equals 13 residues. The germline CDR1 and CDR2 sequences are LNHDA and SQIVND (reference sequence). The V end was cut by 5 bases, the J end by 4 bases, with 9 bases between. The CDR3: CASSSEVNQPQHF. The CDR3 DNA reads TGTGCCAGTAGTTCGGAGGTGAATCAGCCCCAGCATTTT.

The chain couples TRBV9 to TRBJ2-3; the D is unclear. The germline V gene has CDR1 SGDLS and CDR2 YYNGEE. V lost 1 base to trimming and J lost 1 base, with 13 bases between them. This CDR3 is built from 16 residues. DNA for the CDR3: TGTGCCAGCAGCGTAACCCCTAGAAGCGGCACAGATACGCAGTATTTT. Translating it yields CASSVTPRSGTDTQYF.

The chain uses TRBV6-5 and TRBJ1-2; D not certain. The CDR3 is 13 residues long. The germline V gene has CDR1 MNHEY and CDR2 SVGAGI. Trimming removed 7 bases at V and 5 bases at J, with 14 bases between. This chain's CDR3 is CASTTAPGYGYTF. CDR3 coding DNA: TGTGCCAGCACCACAGCCCCGGGGTATGGCTACACCTTC.

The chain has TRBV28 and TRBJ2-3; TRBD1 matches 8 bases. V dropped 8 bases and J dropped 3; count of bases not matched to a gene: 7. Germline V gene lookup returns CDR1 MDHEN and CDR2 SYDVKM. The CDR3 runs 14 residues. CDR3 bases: TGTGCCAGCTCGACAGGGGTTAGGACAGATACGCAGTATTTT. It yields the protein CASSTGVRTDTQYF.

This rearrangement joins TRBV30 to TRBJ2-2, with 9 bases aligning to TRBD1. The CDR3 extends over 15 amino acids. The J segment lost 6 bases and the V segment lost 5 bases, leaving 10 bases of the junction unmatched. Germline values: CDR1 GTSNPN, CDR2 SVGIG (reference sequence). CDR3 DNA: TGTGCCTGGGACCGGGACAGGGTAGTACCCGGGGAGCTGTTTTTT. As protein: CAWDRDRVVPGELFF.

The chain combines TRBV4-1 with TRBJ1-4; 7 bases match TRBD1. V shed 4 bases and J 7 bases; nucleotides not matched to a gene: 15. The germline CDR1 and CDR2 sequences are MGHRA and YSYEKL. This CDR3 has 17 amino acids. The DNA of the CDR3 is TGCGCCAGCAGCCCTACTGGTTACGCGGGACAGAGTGAAAAACTGTTTTTT. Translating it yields CASSPTGYAGQSEKLFF.

The CDR3 nucleotides read TGTGCCAGCAGCTTGGTTTGGACAGGGGGAAGAAGCGGGGAGCTGTTTTTT. Protein: CASSLVWTGGRSGELFF. The J gene is TRBJ2-2, the V gene TRBV5-6, with 10 bases fitting TRBD1. Germline V gene sequence: CDR1 SGHDT, CDR2 YYEEEE. The CDR3 consists of 17 residues. V lost 0 bases to trimming and J lost 7 bases; unmatched junction nucleotides: 9.

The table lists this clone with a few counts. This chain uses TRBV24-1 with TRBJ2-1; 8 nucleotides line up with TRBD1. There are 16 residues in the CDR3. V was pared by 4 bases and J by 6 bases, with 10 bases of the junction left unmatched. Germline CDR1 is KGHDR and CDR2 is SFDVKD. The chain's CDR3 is CATSDPGQGYGNEQFF. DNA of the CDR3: TGTGCCACCAGTGACCCCGGACAGGGTTATGGCAATGAGCAGTTCTTC.

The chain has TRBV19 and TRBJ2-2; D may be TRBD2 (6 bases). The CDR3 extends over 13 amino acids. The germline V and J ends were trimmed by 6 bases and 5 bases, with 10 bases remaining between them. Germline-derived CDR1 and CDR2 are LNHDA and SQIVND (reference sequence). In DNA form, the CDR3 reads TGTGCCAGTAGAACGGGACTTACCGGGGAGCTGTTTTTT. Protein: CASRTGLTGELFF. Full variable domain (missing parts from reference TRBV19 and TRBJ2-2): DGGITQSPKYLFRKEGQNVTLSCEQNLNHDAMYWYRQDPGQGLRLIYYSQIVNDFQKGDIAEGYSVSREKKESFPLTVTSAQKNPTAFYLCASRTGLTGELFFGEGSRLTVL.

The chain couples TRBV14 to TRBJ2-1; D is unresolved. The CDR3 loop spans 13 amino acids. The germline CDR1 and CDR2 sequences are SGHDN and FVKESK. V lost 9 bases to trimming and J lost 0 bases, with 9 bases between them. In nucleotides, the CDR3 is TGTGCCAGTGGCGGTAGCTCCTACAATGAGCAGTTCTTC. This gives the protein CASGGSSYNEQFF.

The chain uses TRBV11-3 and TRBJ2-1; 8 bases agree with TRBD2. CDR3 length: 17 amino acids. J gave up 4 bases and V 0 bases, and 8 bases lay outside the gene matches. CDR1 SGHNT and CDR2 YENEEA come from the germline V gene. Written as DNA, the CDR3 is TGTGCCAGCAGCTTAGAAACTAGCGGAGGTATATACAATGAGCAGTTCTTC. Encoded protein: CASSLETSGGIYNEQFF.

DNA of the CDR3: TGTGCCAGCGGGACAGGCGGAAACACTGAAGCTTTCTTT. This encodes CASGTGGNTEAFF. The chain is built from TRBV6-5 and TRBJ1-1; TRBD1 agrees at 8 bases. The V segment lost 8 bases and the J segment 2 bases; nucleotides outside the gene matches: 4. This CDR3 is 13 amino acids long. The germline CDR1 and CDR2 sequences are MNHEY and SVGAGI.

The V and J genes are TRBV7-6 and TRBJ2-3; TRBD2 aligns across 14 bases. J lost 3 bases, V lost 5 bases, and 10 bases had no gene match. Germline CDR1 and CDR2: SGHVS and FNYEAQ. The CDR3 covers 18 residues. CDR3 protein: CASSLRGLAGGRTDTQYF. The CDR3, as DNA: TGTGCCAGCAGCCTCCGTGGACTAGCGGGGGGCAGGACAGATACGCAGTATTTT.

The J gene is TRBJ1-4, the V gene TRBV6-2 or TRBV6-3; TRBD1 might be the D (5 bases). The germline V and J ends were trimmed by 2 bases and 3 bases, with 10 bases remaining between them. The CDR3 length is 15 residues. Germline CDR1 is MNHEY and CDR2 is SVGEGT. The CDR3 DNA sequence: TGTGCCAGCAGTTACCTGACAGATCCTAATGAAAAACTGTTTTTT. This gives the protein CASSYLTDPNEKLFF.

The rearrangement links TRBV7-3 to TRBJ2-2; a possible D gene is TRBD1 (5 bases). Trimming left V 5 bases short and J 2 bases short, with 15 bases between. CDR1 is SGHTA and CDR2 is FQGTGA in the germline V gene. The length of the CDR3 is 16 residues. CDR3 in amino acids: CASSPPQGGNTGELFF. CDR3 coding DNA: TGTGCCAGCAGCCCTCCCCAGGGTGGTAACACCGGGGAGCTGTTTTTT.

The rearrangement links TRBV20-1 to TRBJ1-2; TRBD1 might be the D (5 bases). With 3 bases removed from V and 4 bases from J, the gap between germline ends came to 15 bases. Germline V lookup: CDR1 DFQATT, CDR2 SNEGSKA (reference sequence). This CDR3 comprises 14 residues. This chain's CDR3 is CSASFPPGSYGYTF. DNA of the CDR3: TGCAGTGCTAGTTTCCCCCCAGGGTCCTATGGCTACACCTTC.

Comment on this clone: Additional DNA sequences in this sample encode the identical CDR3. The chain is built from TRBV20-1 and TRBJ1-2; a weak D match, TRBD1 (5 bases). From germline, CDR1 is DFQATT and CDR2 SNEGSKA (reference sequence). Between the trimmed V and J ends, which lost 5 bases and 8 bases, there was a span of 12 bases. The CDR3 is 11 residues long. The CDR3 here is CSARTPGGYTF. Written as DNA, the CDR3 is TGCAGTGCTCGAACTCCAGGGGGCTACACCTTC.